The present T cell receptor beta chain was sequenced within a study of shared clonotypes between healthy human individuals. Regarding the study as a whole: Generation probabilities of non-shared clonotypes were lower (relative to those shared by all four donors). Among a few donors, approximately 5% of naive CD4 clonotypes were found in common. An anticipated effect of sequencing depth on clonotype sharing among donors was recognized.

Turning to this clone: Its antigen is still unknown. Other nucleotide sequences in the sample specify the same CDR3.

Profiled with immunoSEQ multiplex PCR; TCRdb holds only in-frame clones, not every one. The sample lists 1,400,000 or so clones, less than 99% occurring once. The sequencing input was naive CD4+ T cells sorted from blood. The subset here: CD45RA+ positively selected. This sequence was found in a man aged 30 to 39 in good health.

CDR3 sequence: CASSGDRGRTGELFF. The CDR3 DNA reads as TGTGCCAGCAGCGGGGACAGGGGGCGGACCGGGGAGCTGTTTTTT. The chain uses TRBV6-1 and TRBJ2-2; 12 bases agree with TRBD1. Per germline, CDR1 MNHNS and CDR2 SASEGT. CDR3 length equals 15 residues. With V trimmed by 6 bases and J by 5 bases, 4 bases remained unmatched.